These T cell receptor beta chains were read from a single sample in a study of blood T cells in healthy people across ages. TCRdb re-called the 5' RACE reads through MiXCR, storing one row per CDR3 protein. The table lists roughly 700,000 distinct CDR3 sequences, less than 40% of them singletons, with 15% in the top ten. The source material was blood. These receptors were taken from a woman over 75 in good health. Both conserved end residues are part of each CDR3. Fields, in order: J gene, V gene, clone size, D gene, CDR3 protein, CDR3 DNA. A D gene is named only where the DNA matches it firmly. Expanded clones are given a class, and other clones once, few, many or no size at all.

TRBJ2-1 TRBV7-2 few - CASSLSASYSYNEQFF TGTGCCAGCAGCTTAAGTGCTTCCTACTCCTACAATGAGCAGTTCTTC
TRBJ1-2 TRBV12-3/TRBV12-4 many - CASSNSGTDYGYTF TGTGCCAGCAGTAATTCCGGGACGGACTATGGCTACACCTTC
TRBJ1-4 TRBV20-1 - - CSASYGTNEKLFF TGCAGTGCTAGCTACGGAACTAATGAAAAACTGTTTTTT
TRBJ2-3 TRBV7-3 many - CASSPEGLDTQYF TGTGCCAGCAGCCCAGAGGGGCTCGATACGCAGTATTTT
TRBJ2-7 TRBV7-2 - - CASSSNRVSEQYF TGTGCCAGCAGCTCGAACAGGGTTTCCGAGCAGTACTTC
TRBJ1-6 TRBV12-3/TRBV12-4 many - CASRSSGFTYNSPLHF TGTGCCAGCAGGTCCTCAGGGTTTACCTATAATTCACCCCTCCACTTT
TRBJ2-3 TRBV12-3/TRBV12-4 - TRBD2 CASSRAGGPKDTQYF TGTGCCAGCAGTCGGGCGGGGGGGCCGAAAGATACGCAGTATTTT
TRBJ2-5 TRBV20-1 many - CSASMVVAGVKAKETQYF TGCAGTGCTAGCATGGTGGTAGCAGGAGTGAAAGCTAAAGAGACCCAGTACTTC
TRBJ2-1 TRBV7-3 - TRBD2 CASTSYRGLVVSNEQFF TGTGCCAGCACCTCTTATAGGGGACTAGTCGTGTCAAATGAGCAGTTCTTC
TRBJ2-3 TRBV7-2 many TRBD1 CASSPWTGASTDTQYF TGTGCCAGCAGCCCCTGGACAGGGGCCAGCACAGATACGCAGTATTTT
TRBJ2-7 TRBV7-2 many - CASGMGVWQYF TGTGCCAGCGGAATGGGGGTTTGGCAGTACTTC
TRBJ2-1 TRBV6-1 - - CASSEVVGQYNEQFF TGTGCCAGCAGTGAAGTAGTGGGCCAGTACAATGAGCAGTTCTTC
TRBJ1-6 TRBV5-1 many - CASSLATKGNSPLHF TGCGCCAGCAGCTTGGCCACCAAAGGGAATTCACCCCTCCACTTT
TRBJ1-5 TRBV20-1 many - CSARRARANQPQHF TGCAGTGCTAGAAGGGCCAGGGCAAATCAGCCCCAGCATTTT
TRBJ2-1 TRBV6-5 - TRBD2 CASRKGLAGGNEQFF TGTGCCAGCAGAAAGGGACTAGCGGGAGGAAATGAGCAGTTCTTC
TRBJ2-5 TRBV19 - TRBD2 CASASGGGETQYF TGTGCCAGCGCTAGCGGGGGAGGGGAGACCCAGTACTTC